What follows describes a single T cell receptor beta chain. It was with 60 Vbeta and 13 Jbeta primers that the PCR ran. Profiled with immunoSEQ multiplex PCR; TCRdb holds only in-frame clones, not every one. Its table lists 74,000 or so clones. These data come from a study of cytomegalovirus exposure and HLA in healthy donors. This CDR3 region has 18 residues. Germline V gives CDR1 SGHAT, CDR2 FQNNGV. J lost 0 bases, V lost 0 bases, and 7 bases had no gene match. This TCR derives from a woman aged 55-70 years in good health and CMV-seronegative. The sequenced sample consisted of PBMCs. The rearrangement links TRBV11-2 to TRBJ2-2, with 7 positions matching TRBD2. The CDR3 here is CASSLDWVGTTNTGELFF. The CDR3 region has the DNA TGTGCCAGCAGCTTAGATTGGGTCGGGACTACGAACACCGGGGAGCTGTTTTTT. Filled out from reference TRBV11-2 and TRBJ2-2, the complete variable domain reads EAGVAQSPRYKIIEKRQSVAFWCNPISGHATLYWYQQILGQGPKLLIQFQNNGVVDDSQLPKDRFSAERLKGVDSTLKIQPAKLEDSAVYLCASSLDWVGTTNTGELFFGEGSRLTVL.